One sample yielded the 25 T cell receptor beta chains listed below, sequenced in a study of T cells in Graves' hyperthyroidism and ophthalmopathy. The investigators amplified TCR beta CDR3 regions from RNA transcripts. The HTBI set primed first-round TCR CDR3 RT-PCR. TCRdb reanalysed the multiplex PCR reads using MiXCR and keeps one entry per CDR3 protein. The table shows about 400,000 distinct CDR3 sequences, with roughly 25% occurring only once. Material for sequencing was blood. The origin of the receptors is a man over 45 with Graves' hyperthyroidism.

This clonotype was counted only a few times. The chain combines TRBV6-1 with TRBJ2-5, with 8 bases matching TRBD1. The length of the CDR3 is 13 residues. Germline V gene sequence: CDR1 MNHNS, CDR2 SASEGT. With 6 bases clipped from V and 6 bases from J, the junction kept 6 bases outside the gene matches. DNA of the CDR3: TGTGCCAGCAGGGACAGGGTTGCGCAGACCCAGTACTTC. Translating it yields CASRDRVAQTQYF.

The table lists this clonotype with many counts. The chain couples TRBV27 to TRBJ2-1; 8 bases are a match to TRBD2. V was pared by 6 bases and J by 8 bases, with 9 bases of the junction left unmatched. The V gene's germline CDR1 is MNHEY and CDR2 SMNVEV (reference sequence). The CDR3 covers 14 residues. This chain's CDR3 is CASSLGLAGDEQFF. The CDR3 DNA reads TGTGCCAGCAGCCTCGGACTAGCTGGAGATGAGCAGTTCTTC.

This clonotype was detected many times. J is TRBJ2-1 and V is TRBV28; 13 nucleotides align to TRBD2. Per the germline V gene, CDR1 is MDHEN and CDR2 is SYDVKM. CDR3 size: 14 residues. Germline trimming cut 5 bases from V and 10 bases from J; bases unmatched to any gene: 5. CDR3 coding DNA: TGTGCCAGCAGTACTAGCGGGGGGGATGGCGAGCAGTTCTTC. Encoded protein: CASSTSGGDGEQFF.

This clonotype has just a few counts. The CDR3 here is CASSVGLAGSSGANVLTF. CDR3 coding DNA: TGTGCCAGCAGCGTAGGGCTAGCGGGTAGCTCTGGGGCCAACGTCCTGACTTTC. The chain carries TRBV9 and TRBJ2-6; 8 bases agree with TRBD2. V lost 0 bases and J lost 0; bases outside the gene matches: 5. There are 18 residues in the CDR3. Germline lookup yields CDR1 SGDLS and CDR2 YYNGEE.

V gene TRBV19 combines with J gene TRBJ2-7; possible D gene TRBD2, 6 bases. This CDR3 contains 15 residues. The germline gives CDR1 LNHDA, CDR2 SQIVND (reference sequence). Trimming removed 7 bases from V and 0 bases from J, with 16 bases in between. The CDR3 region has the DNA TGTGCCAGTACCCAGCTAGCGACATGCTCCTACGAGCAGTACTTC. This gives the protein CASTQLATCSYEQYF.

The chain couples TRBV3-1 to TRBJ2-7, with D possibly matching TRBD2 (7 bases). Trimming left V 7 bases short and J 2 bases short, with 15 bases between. The germline CDR1 and CDR2 sequences are LGHDT and YNNKEL (reference sequence). This CDR3 has 14 amino acids. The CDR3 DNA reads TGTGCCAGCAATGGTCGCGGGGGCACCTACGAGCAGTACTTC. Protein sequence: CASNGRGGTYEQYF.

The table lists this clonotype with many counts. This sequence joins TRBV28 and TRBJ2-7; TRBD1 agrees at 7 bases. The CDR3 length is 15 residues. V shed 7 bases and J 2 bases; nucleotides not matched to a gene: 11. CDR1 and CDR2 (germline): MDHEN, SYDVKM. The CDR3 DNA sequence: TGTGCCAGCACCTCCCAGGGCAGGGGGACCTACGAGCAGTACTTC. Translating it yields CASTSQGRGTYEQYF.

This clonotype was recorded a few times. The chain has TRBV6-1 and TRBJ2-5; a possible D gene is TRBD1 (5 bases). This CDR3 has 12 residues. V was trimmed by 8 bases and J by 2 bases, leaving 9 bases between them. Germline V gene sequence: CDR1 MNHNS, CDR2 SASEGT. CDR3: CASRTYQETQYF. The CDR3 DNA sequence: TGTGCCAGCCGGACATATCAAGAGACCCAGTACTTC.

This clonotype was seen a handful of times. V gene TRBV29-1 combines with J gene TRBJ2-1, with D unclear. CDR1 and CDR2 (germline): SQVTM, ANQGSEA. This CDR3 is built from 13 residues. Trimming removed 3 bases at V and 8 bases at J, with 14 bases between. This CDR3 is CSVETPESYEQFF. The CDR3 nucleotides read TGCAGCGTTGAGACCCCCGAGAGCTATGAGCAGTTCTTC.

Ten or more counts support this clonotype. This chain uses TRBV11-2 with TRBJ2-1, with D unresolved. Trimming took off 0 bases at V and 6 bases at J, with 6 bases between the two ends. The CDR3 spans 13 residues. Germline loops: CDR1 SGHAT, CDR2 FQNNGV. CDR3 sequence reads: CASSLDFPNEQFF. The DNA of the CDR3 is TGTGCCAGCAGCTTAGACTTTCCCAATGAGCAGTTCTTC. Full variable domain (outside the CDR3, taken from reference TRBV11-2 and TRBJ2-1): EAGVAQSPRYKIIEKRQSVAFWCNPISGHATLYWYQQILGQGPKLLIQFQNNGVVDDSQLPKDRFSAERLKGVDSTLKIQPAKLEDSAVYLCASSLDFPNEQFFGPGTRLTVL.

The chain recombines TRBV3-1 with TRBJ2-1; the D gene is possibly TRBD1 (6 bases). Per the germline V gene, CDR1 is LGHDT and CDR2 is YNNKEL (reference sequence). The CDR3 sequence is 14 residues long. V was clipped by 0 bases and J by 7 bases, with 10 bases between them. CDR3 DNA sequence: TGTGCCAGCAGCCAAGATACAGGGACGAATGAGCAGTTCTTC. Translating gives CASSQDTGTNEQFF.

The chain is built from TRBV24-1 and TRBJ1-3, with D uncertain. Germline V gene data show CDR1 as KGHDR and CDR2 as SFDVKD. The CDR3 is 15 amino acids. The V end was cut by 3 bases, the J end by 1 base, with 9 bases between. The CDR3 protein is CATSDEHKSGNTIYF. In nucleotides, the CDR3 is TGTGCCACCAGTGATGAACACAAATCTGGAAACACCATATATTTT.

J is TRBJ1-5 and V is TRBV4-1; possible D gene TRBD1, 6 bases. V was shortened by 6 bases and J by 6 bases, with 15 bases between the two germline ends. Germline V gene lookup returns CDR1 MGHRA and CDR2 YSYEKL. The CDR3 totals 14 residues. The CDR3 DNA follows: TGCGCCAGCAGATCCACAGGGTGGGGTCAGCCCCAGCATTTT. Translation gives CASRSTGWGQPQHF.

In its sample, this clonotype was seen a few times. This chain links TRBV20-1 with TRBJ2-5; D may be TRBD2 (6 bases). Germline V gives CDR1 DFQATT, CDR2 SNEGSKA (reference sequence). The V gene lost 1 base and the J gene lost 8 bases, with 14 bases spanning the gap. The CDR3 loop spans 13 amino acids. CDR3 amino acids: CSARVGWGETQYF. The CDR3, as DNA: TGCAGTGCTAGAGTCGGCTGGGGGGAAACCCAGTACTTC.

The sample holds a few counts of this clonotype. The V call is TRBV19, the J call TRBJ2-2, with a weak D call TRBD2 (6 bases). V gave up 6 bases and J gave up 4 bases, with 18 bases separating them. The CDR3 length is 16 residues. Germline CDR1 is LNHDA and CDR2 is SQIVND (reference sequence). CDR3 sequence (DNA): TGTGCCAGTAGCCGGGAGCCAGTAGGTACCACCGGGGAGCTGTTTTTT. Protein product: CASSREPVGTTGELFF.

This chain joins TRBV20-1 and TRBJ2-3; D may be TRBD2 (6 bases). There are 16 residues in the CDR3. The V and J ends lost 6 bases and 7 bases respectively, with 26 bases between them. Germline values: CDR1 DFQATT, CDR2 SNEGSKA (reference sequence). The CDR3 reads CSAQDRDSLTPHTQYF. Written as DNA, the CDR3 is TGCAGTGCACAGGACCGGGACTCTTTAACCCCCCATACGCAGTATTTT.

In its sample, this clonotype was seen many times. The chain has TRBV28 and TRBJ2-5; no firm D call. V was shortened by 1 base and J by 2 bases, with 14 bases between the two germline ends. From germline, CDR1 is MDHEN and CDR2 SYDVKM. This CDR3 spans 16 amino acids. The CDR3 loop is CASSLSEVRRQETQYF. CDR3 DNA: TGTGCCAGCAGTTTATCAGAGGTCCGGCGGCAAGAGACCCAGTACTTC.

V and J are TRBV12-3 or TRBV12-4 and TRBJ2-1; D gene uncertain. The V end lost 2 bases, the J end lost 0 bases, and 11 bases lay between the germline ends. This CDR3 is built from 16 residues. CDR3 in amino acids: CASSLTIISSYNEQFF. The CDR3 DNA reads as TGTGCCAGCAGTTTAACGATAATCAGCTCCTACAATGAGCAGTTCTTC.

The chain combines TRBV6-1 with TRBJ2-1; 9 nucleotides agree with TRBD2. V gave up 4 bases and J gave up 6 bases; unmatched junction bases: 7. The germline V gene has CDR1 MNHNS and CDR2 SASEGT. The CDR3 is 15 residues long. The CDR3 sequence is CASSGFGTSINEQFF. In DNA form, the CDR3 reads TGTGCCAGCAGTGGCTTCGGGACTAGCATCAATGAGCAGTTCTTC.

The rearrangement joins TRBV19 to TRBJ2-1; a weak D match, TRBD2 (6 bases). Trimming pared 3 bases from V and 2 bases from J, leaving 8 bases between. This CDR3 comprises 14 residues. CDR1 LNHDA and CDR2 SQIVND come from the germline V gene (reference sequence). As DNA, the CDR3 is TGTGCCAGTAGTATTCGGGAGCCCTACAATGAGCAGTTCTTC. Its protein is CASSIREPYNEQFF. The full variable domain, completed using reference TRBV19 and TRBJ2-1, is DGGITQSPKYLFRKEGQNVTLSCEQNLNHDAMYWYRQDPGQGLRLIYYSQIVNDFQKGDIAEGYSVSREKKESFPLTVTSAQKNPTAFYLCASSIREPYNEQFFGPGTRLTVL.

The chain links TRBV7-9 to TRBJ2-3; D is ambiguous. There are 13 residues in the CDR3. Deletions cut 5 bases from V and 0 bases from J, with 6 bases between. Germline V gene sequence: CDR1 SEHNR, CDR2 FQNEAQ (reference sequence). CDR3 sequence (DNA): TGTGCCAGCAGCGGGAACAGCACAGATACGCAGTATTTT. Protein sequence: CASSGNSTDTQYF.

This clonotype was detected only a few times. The V gene is TRBV19, the J gene TRBJ1-4; 8 nucleotides align to TRBD1. Trimming removed 9 bases from V and 10 bases from J; junction bases left unmatched: 10. Germline loops: CDR1 LNHDA, CDR2 SQIVND (reference sequence). The CDR3 sequence is 13 residues long. The CDR3 region has the DNA TGTGCCAGCGTTGGGACAGGACGTGGAAAACTGTTTTTT. Translating gives CASVGTGRGKLFF.

This chain links TRBV6-1 with TRBJ1-2; possible D gene TRBD1, 5 bases. CDR1 and CDR2 (germline): MNHNS, SASEGT. V dropped 9 bases and J dropped 0 bases, with 8 bases sitting between them. This CDR3 has 12 amino acids. The CDR3 bases are TGTGCCAGTAAACAGGCTAACTATGGCTACACCTTC. Protein sequence: CASKQANYGYTF.

J is TRBJ1-1 and V is TRBV11-3, with 12 bases fitting TRBD1. This CDR3 spans 13 amino acids. J was trimmed by 10 bases and V by 4 bases; bases with no gene match: 4. CDR1 is SGHNT and CDR2 is YENEEA in the germline V gene. DNA for the CDR3: TGTGCCAGCAGCTACGGGACAGGGGGCTCAGCTTTCTTT. It translates to CASSYGTGGSAFF. The variable domain in full, with the rest retrieved from reference TRBV11-3 and TRBJ1-1, is EAGVVQSPRYKIIEKKQPVAFWCNPISGHNTLYWYLQNLGQGPELLIRYENEEAVDDSQLPKDRFSAERLKGVDSTLKIQPAELGDSAVYLCASSYGTGGSAFFGQGTRLTVV.

This chain joins TRBV7-9 and TRBJ2-3; 14 positions agree with TRBD2. The CDR3 totals 17 residues. Per germline, CDR1 SEHNR and CDR2 FQNEAQ (reference sequence). The trim removed 4 bases at V and 4 bases at J, leaving 7 bases unmatched. CDR3 in DNA: TGTGCCAGCAGCTCCGGGACTAGCGGGAGTCCCCCAGATACGCAGTATTTT. Translated: CASSSGTSGSPPDTQYF.